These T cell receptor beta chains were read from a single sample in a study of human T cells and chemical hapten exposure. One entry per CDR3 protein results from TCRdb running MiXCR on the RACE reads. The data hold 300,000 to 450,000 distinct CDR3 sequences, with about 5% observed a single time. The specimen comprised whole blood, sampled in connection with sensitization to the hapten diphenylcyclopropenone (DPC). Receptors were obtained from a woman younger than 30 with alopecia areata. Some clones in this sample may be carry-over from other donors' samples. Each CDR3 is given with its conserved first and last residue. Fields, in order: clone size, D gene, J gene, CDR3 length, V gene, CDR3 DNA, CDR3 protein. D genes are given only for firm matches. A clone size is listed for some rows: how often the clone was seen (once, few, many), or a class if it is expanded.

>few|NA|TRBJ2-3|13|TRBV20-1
TGCAGTGCCCAAGGACCCGACCCAGATACGCAGTATTTT
CSAQGPDPDTQYF
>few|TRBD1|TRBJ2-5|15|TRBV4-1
TGCGCCAGCAGCCAAGGGTCAGGGGGCCAAGAGACCCAGTACTTC
CASSQGSGGQETQYF
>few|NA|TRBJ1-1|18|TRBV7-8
TGTGCCAGCAGCATTCAAGCTCCAATTAGGGGAGGGAACACTGAAGCTTTCTTT
CASSIQAPIRGGNTEAFF
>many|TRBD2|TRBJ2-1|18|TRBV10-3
TGTGCCATCGGGTCTGGGACTAGCCTAAAGAGCTCCTACAATGAGCAGTTCTTC
CAIGSGTSLKSSYNEQFF
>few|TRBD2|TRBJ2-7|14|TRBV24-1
TGTGCCACCAGTGAAGCGGGGACCTCCTACGAGCAGTACTTC
CATSEAGTSYEQYF
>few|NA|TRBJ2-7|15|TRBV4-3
TGCGCCAGCAGCGAAGGGACCGGGAGAGTCTACGAGCAGTACTTC
CASSEGTGRVYEQYF
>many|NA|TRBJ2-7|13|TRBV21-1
TGTGCCAGCAGCCCCCGGGGTTCCTACGAGCAGTACTTC
CASSPRGSYEQYF
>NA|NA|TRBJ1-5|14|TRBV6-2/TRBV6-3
TGTGCCAGCAGTCGGACCTGGGACAATCAGCCCCAGCATTTT
CASSRTWDNQPQHF
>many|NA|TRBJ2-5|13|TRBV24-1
TGTGCCACCAGTGACCCCATGTCGGAGACCCAGTACTTC
CATSDPMSETQYF
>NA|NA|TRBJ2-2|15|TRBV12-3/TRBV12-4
TGTGCCAGCAGTCCAGGACGGACATGGTGGGGGGAGCTGTTTTTT
CASSPGRTWWGELFF
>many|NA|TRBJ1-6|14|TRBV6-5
TGTGCCAGCAGTTACGAGGGGCAAAATTCACCCCTCCACTTT
CASSYEGQNSPLHF
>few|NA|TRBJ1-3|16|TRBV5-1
TGCGCCAGCAGCGTGGACAGTTTATCCGCCGGAAACACCATATATTTT
CASSVDSLSAGNTIYF
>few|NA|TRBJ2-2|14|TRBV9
TGTGCCAGCAAGTGGACAGAAAACACCGGGGAGCTGTTTTTT
CASKWTENTGELFF
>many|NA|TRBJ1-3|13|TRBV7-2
TGTGCCAGCAGCCCCACCCCAGGGGTCCCCTGGTATTTT
CASSPTPGVPWYF
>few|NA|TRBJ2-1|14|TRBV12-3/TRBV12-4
TGTGCCAGCAGTTTCTCCGGGGATTTCAATGAGCAGTTCTTC
CASSFSGDFNEQFF
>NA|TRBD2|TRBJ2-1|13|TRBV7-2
TGTGCCAGCAGCTTATCCCGGGGGGACGAGCAGTTCTTC
CASSLSRGDEQFF
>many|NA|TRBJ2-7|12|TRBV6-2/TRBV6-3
TGTGCCAGCAGCGACACGGTCTACGAGCAGTACTTC
CASSDTVYEQYF
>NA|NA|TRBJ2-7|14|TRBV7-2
TGTGCCAGCAGCTTAGGGATGAACTCCTACGAGCAGTACTTC
CASSLGMNSYEQYF
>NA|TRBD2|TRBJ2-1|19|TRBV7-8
TGTGCCAGCAGCCCCGGACTAGCGGGGGCGATGAGCTCCTACAATGAGCAGTTCTTC
CASSPGLAGAMSSYNEQFF
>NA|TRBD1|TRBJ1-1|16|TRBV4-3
TGCGCCAGCAGCCAAGATGGGACAGGAGGGGGGCCTGAAGCTTTCTTT
CASSQDGTGGGPEAFF
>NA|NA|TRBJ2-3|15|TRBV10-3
TGTGCCATCAGGGGGGGCTGGGATTTCGCAGATACGCAGTATTTT
CAIRGGWDFADTQYF
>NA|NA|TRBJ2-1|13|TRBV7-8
TGTGCCAGCAGCTCCGGGGAACACAATGAGCAGTTCTTC
CASSSGEHNEQFF
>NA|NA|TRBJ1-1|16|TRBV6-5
TGTGCCAGCAGCTCCCCTCCGGGGACGGTGAACACTGAAGCTTTCTTT
CASSSPPGTVNTEAFF
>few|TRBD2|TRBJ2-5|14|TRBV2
TGTGCCGGCAGCGGGGGGGCGTTTGCAGAGACCCAGTACTTC
CAGSGGAFAETQYF
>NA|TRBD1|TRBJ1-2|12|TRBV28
TGTGCCAGTCAGACAGGGGAAAGAGGCTACACCTTC
CASQTGERGYTF
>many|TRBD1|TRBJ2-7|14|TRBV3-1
TGTGCCAGCAGCCTGTGGACAGGGGGCTACGAGCAGTACTTC
CASSLWTGGYEQYF
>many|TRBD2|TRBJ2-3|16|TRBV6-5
TGTGCCAGCAGTTACGGGACTAACGGACTCGCAGATACGCAGTATTTT
CASSYGTNGLADTQYF
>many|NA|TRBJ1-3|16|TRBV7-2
TGTGCCAGCAGCTTAGGACAGGCCAACTCTGGAAACACCATATATTTT
CASSLGQANSGNTIYF
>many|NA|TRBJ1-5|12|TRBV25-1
TGTGCCAGCAGTGCAGAATATCAGCCCCAGCATTTT
CASSAEYQPQHF
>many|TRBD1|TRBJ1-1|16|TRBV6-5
TGTGCCAGCACCGAGACAGGGGCCGGACTAAACACTGAAGCTTTCTTT
CASTETGAGLNTEAFF
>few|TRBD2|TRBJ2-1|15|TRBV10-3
TGTGCCATCAGGGCCGGGACTAGCGGGGGGGATGAGCAGTTCTTC
CAIRAGTSGGDEQFF
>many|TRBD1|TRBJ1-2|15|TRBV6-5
TGTGCCAGCAGTTACGGACAGACAGGGTTCTATGGCTACACCTTC
CASSYGQTGFYGYTF
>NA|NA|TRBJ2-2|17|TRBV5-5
TGTGCCAGCAGCTTGGGGCCTGGACAGCTGAACACCGGGGAGCTGTTTTTT
CASSLGPGQLNTGELFF
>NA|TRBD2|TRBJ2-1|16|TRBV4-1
TGCGCCAGCAGCCAAGATTTCTCGGGGGGGGCTACTGAGCAGTTCTTC
CASSQDFSGGATEQFF
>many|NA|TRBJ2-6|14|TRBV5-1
TGCGCCAGCAGCTTGTACTCTGGGGCCAACGTCCTGACTTTC
CASSLYSGANVLTF
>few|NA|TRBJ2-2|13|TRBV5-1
TGCGCCAGCACCAGTTCTGGGACCGGGGAGCTGTTTTTT
CASTSSGTGELFF
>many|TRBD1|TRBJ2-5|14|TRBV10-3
TGTGCCTCTAAAACCGACAGGGGACAAGAGACCCAGTACTTC
CASKTDRGQETQYF
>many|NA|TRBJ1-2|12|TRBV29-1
TGCAGCGTTGAAGGCCCACCCTATGGCTACACCTTC
CSVEGPPYGYTF
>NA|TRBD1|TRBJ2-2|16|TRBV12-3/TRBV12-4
TGTGCCAGCAGTCCAAACACAGGGGAGCGCACCGGGGAGCTGTTTTTT
CASSPNTGERTGELFF
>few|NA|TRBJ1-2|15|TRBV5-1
TGCGCCAGCAGCTTGGATCTGGGCAACCGGGATGGCTACACCTTC
CASSLDLGNRDGYTF
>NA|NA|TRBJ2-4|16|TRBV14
TGTGCCAGCAGCCAACCATTGGCCAGGACCCGAAACATTCAGTACTTC
CASSQPLARTRNIQYF
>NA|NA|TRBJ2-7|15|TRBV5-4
TGTGCCAGCAGCTTGGAGGGGATGTTGGGCTACGAGCAGTACTTC
CASSLEGMLGYEQYF
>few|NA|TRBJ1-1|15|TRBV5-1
TGCGCCAGCAGCCCGATGGGGGCGGGGAACACTGAAGCTTTCTTT
CASSPMGAGNTEAFF
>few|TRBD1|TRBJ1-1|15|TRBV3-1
TGTGCCAGCAGCCAAGCTTCGACAGGGAGTACTGAAGCTTTCTTT
CASSQASTGSTEAFF
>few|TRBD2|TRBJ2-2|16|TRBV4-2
TGTGCCAGCAGCCCGCCGGGACTAGCGGGGAATGGGGAGCTGTTTTTT
CASSPPGLAGNGELFF
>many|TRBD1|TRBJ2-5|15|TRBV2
TGTGCCAGCAGTCAGACAGGGGGCGGCCGTGGGACCCAGTACTTC
CASSQTGGGRGTQYF
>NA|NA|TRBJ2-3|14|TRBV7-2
TGTGCCAGCAGCTTAGTGGGGCCGGGAGATACGCAGTATTTT
CASSLVGPGDTQYF
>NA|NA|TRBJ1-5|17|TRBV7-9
TGTGCCAGCAGCTTAGCTTTGAGGCGAGGGATTCGTCAGCCCCAGCATTTT
CASSLALRRGIRQPQHF
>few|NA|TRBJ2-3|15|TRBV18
TGTGCCAGCTCACCACGAGCAGGGATCACAGATACGCAGTATTTT
CASSPRAGITDTQYF
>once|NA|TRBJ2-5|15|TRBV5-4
TGTGCCAGCAGCTTGATCGGGCGGCCCCAAGAGACCCAGTACTTC
CASSLIGRPQETQYF
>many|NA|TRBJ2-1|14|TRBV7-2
TGTGCCAGCAGCTTACGCAAGGGGCAGGATGAGCAGTTCTTC
CASSLRKGQDEQFF
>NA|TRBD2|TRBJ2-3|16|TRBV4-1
TGCGCCAGCAGCCAAGGGTCTAGCGGGGGGACAGATACGCAGTATTTT
CASSQGSSGGTDTQYF
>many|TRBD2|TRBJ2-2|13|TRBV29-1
TGCAGCGTTGCCCGGGGGGACACCGGGGAGCTGTTTTTT
CSVARGDTGELFF
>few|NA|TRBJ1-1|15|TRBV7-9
TGTGCCAGCAGCTTAATGGCAGGATTGAACACTGAAGCTTTCTTT
CASSLMAGLNTEAFF
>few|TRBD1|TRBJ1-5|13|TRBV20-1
TGCAGTGCCACGGGACAGACCAATCAGCCCCAGCATTTT
CSATGQTNQPQHF
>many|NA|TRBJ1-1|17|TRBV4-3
TGCGCCAGCAGCCAAGAAACAGGTGGGGAATTGAACACTGAAGCTTTCTTT
CASSQETGGELNTEAFF
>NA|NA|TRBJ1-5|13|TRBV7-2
TGTGCCAGCAGCTTAGCTGGGTACCAGCCCCAGCATTTT
CASSLAGYQPQHF
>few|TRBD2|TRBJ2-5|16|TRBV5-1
TGCGCCAGCAGGACGGGAGCGGGGCGGTACCAAGAGACCCAGTACTTC
CASRTGAGRYQETQYF
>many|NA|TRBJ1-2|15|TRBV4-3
TGCGCCAGCAGCCAAGATGGTCGGGGTATCTATGGCTACACCTTC
CASSQDGRGIYGYTF
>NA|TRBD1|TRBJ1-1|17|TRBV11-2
TGTGCCAGCAGCTTAGTCGGGATCCGGGACAGGGACACTGAAGCTTTCTTT
CASSLVGIRDRDTEAFF